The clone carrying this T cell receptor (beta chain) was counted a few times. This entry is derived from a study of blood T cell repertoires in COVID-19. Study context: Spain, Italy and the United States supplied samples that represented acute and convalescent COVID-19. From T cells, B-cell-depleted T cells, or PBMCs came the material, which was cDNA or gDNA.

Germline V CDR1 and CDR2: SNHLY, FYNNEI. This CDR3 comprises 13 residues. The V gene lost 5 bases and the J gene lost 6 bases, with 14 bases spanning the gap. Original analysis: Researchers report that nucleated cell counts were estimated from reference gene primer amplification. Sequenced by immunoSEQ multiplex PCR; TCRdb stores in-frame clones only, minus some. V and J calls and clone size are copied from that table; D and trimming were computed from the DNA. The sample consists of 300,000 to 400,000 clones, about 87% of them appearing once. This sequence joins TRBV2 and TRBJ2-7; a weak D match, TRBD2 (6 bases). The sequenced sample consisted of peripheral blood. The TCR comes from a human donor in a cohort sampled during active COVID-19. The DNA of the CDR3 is TGTGCCAGCAGTCCACTTGGGGGAGGCGAGCAGTACTTC. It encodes CASSPLGGGEQYF.